Detailed here is one T cell receptor (beta chain). These data originate in a study of blood T cell repertoires in COVID-19. Study overall: In each case, the material was cDNA or gDNA derived from T cells, B-cell-depleted T cells, or PBMCs.

Trimming cost V 3 bases and J 3 bases; bases outside gene matches: 1. The CDR3 runs 13 residues. Germline values: CDR1 SGHVS, CDR2 FNYEAQ. In the original processing: Amplification of reference gene primers was used by the study to estimate nucleated cell counts. Clones were sequenced by immunoSEQ multiplex PCR, and TCRdb holds only the in-frame ones, with some missing. V and J calls and clone size are as listed in that table; D and trimming were resolved from the DNA. The data hold more than 150,000 clones, with 80% observed a single time. The source is a man between 60 and 70 years old with acute or convalescent COVID-19. Sequenced input: peripheral blood. The genes are TRBV7-6 and TRBJ2-7, with 8 bases lining up with TRBD1. The CDR3 nucleotides are TGTGCCAGCAGCTTGACAGGGGACTACGAGCAGTACTTC. The encoded protein is CASSLTGDYEQYF. Full variable domain (rest looked up from reference TRBV7-6 and TRBJ2-7): GAGVSQSPRYKVTKRGQDVALRCDPISGHVSLYWYRQALGQGPEFLTYFNYEAQQDKSGLPNDRFSAERPEGSISTLTIQRTEQRDSAMYRCASSLTGDYEQYFGPGTRLTVT.